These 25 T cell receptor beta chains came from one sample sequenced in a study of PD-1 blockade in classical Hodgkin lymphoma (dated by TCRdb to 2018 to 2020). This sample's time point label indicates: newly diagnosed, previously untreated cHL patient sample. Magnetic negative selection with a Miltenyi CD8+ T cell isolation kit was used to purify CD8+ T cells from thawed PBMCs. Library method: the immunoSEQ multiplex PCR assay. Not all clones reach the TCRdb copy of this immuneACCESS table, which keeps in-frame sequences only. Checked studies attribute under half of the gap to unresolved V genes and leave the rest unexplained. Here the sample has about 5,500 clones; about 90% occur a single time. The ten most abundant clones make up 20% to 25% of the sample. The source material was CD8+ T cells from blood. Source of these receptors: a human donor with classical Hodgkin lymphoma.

Here the CDR3 reads CASSTRQGDYEQYF. The CDR3 coding sequence is TGCGCCAGCAGCACCAGACAGGGAGACTACGAGCAGTACTTC. J is TRBJ2-7 and V is TRBV5-1, with 7 bases fitting TRBD1. CDR3 length: 14 amino acids. The V gene's germline CDR1 is SGHRS and CDR2 YFSETQ. Trimming removed 4 bases from V and 3 bases from J; junction bases left unmatched: 7.

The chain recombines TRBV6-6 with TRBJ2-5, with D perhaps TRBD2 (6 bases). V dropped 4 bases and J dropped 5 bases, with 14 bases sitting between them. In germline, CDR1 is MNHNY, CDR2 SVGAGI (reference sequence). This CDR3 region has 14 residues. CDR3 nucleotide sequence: TGTGCCAGCAGTTCCCCGGGAGCTTGGGAGACCCAGTACTTC. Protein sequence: CASSSPGAWETQYF.

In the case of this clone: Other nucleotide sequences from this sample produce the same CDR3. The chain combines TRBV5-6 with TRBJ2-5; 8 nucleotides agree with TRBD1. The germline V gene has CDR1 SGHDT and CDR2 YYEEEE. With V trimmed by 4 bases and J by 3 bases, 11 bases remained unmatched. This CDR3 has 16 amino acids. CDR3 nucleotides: TGTGCCAGCAGCGGGCCGGGGCAGGGGGCAGAAGAGACCCAGTACTTC. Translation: CASSGPGQGAEETQYF. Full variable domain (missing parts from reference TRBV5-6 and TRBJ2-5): DAGVTQSPTHLIKTRGQQVTLRCSPKSGHDTVSWYQQALGQGPQFIFQYYEEEERQRGNFPDRFSGHQFPNYSSELNVNALLLGDSALYLCASSGPGQGAEETQYFGPGTRLLVL.

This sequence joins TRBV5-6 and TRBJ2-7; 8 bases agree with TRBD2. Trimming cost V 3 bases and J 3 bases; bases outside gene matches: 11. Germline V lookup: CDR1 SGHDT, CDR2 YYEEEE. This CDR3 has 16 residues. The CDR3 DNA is TGTGCCAGCAGCTCAGAACGACTAGCGAGTGTCTACGAGCAGTACTTC. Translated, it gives CASSSERLASVYEQYF.

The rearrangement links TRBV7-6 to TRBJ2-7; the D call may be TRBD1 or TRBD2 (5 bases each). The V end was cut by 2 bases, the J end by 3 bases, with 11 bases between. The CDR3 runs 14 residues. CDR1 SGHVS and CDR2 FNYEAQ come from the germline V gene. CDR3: CASSLRRGLYEQYF. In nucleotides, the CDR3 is TGTGCCAGCAGCTTACGTCGGGGCCTCTACGAGCAGTACTTC.

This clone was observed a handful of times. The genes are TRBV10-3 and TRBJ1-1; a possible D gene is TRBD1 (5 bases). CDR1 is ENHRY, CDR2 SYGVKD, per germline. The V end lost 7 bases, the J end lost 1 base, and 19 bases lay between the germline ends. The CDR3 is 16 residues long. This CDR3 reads CAITSGQEGPNTEAFF. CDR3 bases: TGTGCCATCACGTCCGGTCAGGAGGGACCGAACACTGAAGCTTTCTTT.

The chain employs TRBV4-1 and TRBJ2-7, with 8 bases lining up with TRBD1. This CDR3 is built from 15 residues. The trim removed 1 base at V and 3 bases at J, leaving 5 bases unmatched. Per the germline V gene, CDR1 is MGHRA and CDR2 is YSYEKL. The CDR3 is CASSQAPGTGYEQYF. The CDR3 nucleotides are TGCGCCAGCAGCCAAGCCCCCGGGACAGGCTACGAGCAGTACTTC.

The CDR3 here is CASSLTFDDYEQYF. The CDR3 coding sequence is TGTGCCAGCAGTCTGACTTTCGATGACTACGAGCAGTACTTC. The chain carries TRBV14 and TRBJ2-7; unclear D gene. V gave up 6 bases and J gave up 3 bases, with 15 bases separating them. Germline lookup yields CDR1 SGHDN and CDR2 FVKESK. The CDR3 is 14 residues long.

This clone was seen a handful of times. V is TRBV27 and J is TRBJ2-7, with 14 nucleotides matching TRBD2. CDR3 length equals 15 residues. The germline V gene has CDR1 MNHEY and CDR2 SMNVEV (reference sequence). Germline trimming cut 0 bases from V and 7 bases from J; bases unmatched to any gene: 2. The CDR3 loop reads CASSLSGTSGSEQYF. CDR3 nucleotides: TGTGCCAGCAGTTTATCAGGGACTAGCGGGAGTGAGCAGTACTTC.

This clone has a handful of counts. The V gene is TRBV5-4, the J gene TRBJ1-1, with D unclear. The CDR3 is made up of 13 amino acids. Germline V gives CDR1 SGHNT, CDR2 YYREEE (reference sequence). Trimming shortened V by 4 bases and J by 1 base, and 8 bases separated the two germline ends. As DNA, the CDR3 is TGTGCCAGCAGCCCAGAACCGAACACTGAAGCTTTCTTT. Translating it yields CASSPEPNTEAFF.

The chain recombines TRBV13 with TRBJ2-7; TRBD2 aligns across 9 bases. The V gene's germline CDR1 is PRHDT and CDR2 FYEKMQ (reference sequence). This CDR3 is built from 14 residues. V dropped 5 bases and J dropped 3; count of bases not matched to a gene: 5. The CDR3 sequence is CASSPSGRSYEQYF. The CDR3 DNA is TGTGCCAGCAGCCCCAGCGGGAGGAGCTACGAGCAGTACTTC.

The DNA of the CDR3 is TGTGCCAGCAGCTATACGGGTTTCGGGGTTTGGCAGCCCCAGCATTTT. It encodes CASSYTGFGVWQPQHF. This chain uses TRBV14 with TRBJ1-5; D unresolved. The CDR3 is 16 amino acids. V dropped 5 bases and J dropped 7 bases, with 21 bases sitting between them. Germline V gene lookup returns CDR1 SGHDN and CDR2 FVKESK.

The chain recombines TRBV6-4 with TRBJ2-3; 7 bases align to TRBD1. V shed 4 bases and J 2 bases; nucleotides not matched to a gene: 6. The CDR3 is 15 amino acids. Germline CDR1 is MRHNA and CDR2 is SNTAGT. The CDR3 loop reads CASSVGGGDTDTQYF. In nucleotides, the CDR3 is TGTGCCAGCAGTGTAGGGGGCGGCGACACAGATACGCAGTATTTT.

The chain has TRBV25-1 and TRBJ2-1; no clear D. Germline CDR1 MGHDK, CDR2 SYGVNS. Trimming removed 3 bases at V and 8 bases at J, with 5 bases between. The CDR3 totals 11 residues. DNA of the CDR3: TGTGCCAGCAGTGAGTTAGATGAGCAGTTCTTC. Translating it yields CASSELDEQFF.

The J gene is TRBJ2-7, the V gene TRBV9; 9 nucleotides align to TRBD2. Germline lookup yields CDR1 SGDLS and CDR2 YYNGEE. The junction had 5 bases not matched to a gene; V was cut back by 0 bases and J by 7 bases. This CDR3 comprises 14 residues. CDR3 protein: CASSVGASGMEQYF. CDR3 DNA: TGTGCCAGCAGCGTAGGGGCTAGCGGGATGGAGCAGTACTTC.

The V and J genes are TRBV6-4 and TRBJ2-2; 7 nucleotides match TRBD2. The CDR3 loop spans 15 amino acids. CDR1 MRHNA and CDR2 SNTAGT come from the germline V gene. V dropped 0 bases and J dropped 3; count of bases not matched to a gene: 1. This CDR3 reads CASSDSAGDTGELFF. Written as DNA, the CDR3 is TGTGCCAGCAGTGACTCTGCGGGAGACACCGGGGAGCTGTTTTTT.

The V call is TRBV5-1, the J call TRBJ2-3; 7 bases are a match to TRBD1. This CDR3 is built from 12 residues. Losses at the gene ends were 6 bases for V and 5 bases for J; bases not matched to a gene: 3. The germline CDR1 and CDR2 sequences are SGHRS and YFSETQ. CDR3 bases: TGCGCCAGCACCGACAGGGAAGATACGCAGTATTTT. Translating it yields CASTDREDTQYF.

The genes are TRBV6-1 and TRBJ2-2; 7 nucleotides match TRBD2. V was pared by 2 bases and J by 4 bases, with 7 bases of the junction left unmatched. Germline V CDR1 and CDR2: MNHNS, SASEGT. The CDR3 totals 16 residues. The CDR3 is CASSEMWEGRTGELFF. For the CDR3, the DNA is TGTGCCAGCAGTGAAATGTGGGAGGGCCGCACCGGGGAGCTGTTTTTT.

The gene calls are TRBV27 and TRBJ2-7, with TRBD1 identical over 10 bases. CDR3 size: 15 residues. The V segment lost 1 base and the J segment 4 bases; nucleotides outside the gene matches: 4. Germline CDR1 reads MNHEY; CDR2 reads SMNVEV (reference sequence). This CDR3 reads CASSLYGQGGYEQYF. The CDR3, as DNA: TGTGCCAGCAGTTTATACGGACAGGGGGGTTACGAGCAGTACTTC.

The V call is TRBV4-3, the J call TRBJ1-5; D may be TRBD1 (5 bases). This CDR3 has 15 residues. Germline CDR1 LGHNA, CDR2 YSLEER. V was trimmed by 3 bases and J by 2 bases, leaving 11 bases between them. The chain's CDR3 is CASSQDTGGNQPQHF. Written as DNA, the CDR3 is TGCGCCAGCAGCCAGGACACGGGGGGCAATCAGCCCCAGCATTTT.

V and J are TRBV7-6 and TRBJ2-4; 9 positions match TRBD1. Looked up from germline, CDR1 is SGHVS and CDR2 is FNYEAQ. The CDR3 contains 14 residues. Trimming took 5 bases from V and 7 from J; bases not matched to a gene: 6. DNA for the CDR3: TGTGCCAGCAGCCCCGGACAGGGGATGAACATTCAGTACTTC. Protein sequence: CASSPGQGMNIQYF.

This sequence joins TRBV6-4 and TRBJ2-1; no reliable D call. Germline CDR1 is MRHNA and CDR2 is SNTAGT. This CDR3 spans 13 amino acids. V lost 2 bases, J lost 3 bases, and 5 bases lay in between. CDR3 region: CASSDRDYNEQFF. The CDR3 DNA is TGTGCCAGCAGTGACAGAGACTACAATGAGCAGTTCTTC.

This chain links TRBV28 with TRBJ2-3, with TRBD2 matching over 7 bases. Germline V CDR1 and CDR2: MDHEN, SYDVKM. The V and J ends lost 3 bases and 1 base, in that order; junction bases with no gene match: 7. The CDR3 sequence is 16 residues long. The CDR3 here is CASSFRLAGGTDTQYF. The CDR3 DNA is TGTGCCAGCAGTTTTAGACTAGCCGGGGGCACAGATACGCAGTATTTT.

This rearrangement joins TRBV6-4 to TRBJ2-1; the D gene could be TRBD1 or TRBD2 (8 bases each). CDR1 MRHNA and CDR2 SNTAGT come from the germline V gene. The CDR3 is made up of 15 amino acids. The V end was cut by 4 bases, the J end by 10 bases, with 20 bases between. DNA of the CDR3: TGTGCCAGCAGTGGACAGGGGACACTAGCGGAAGAGCAGTTCTTC. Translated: CASSGQGTLAEEQFF.

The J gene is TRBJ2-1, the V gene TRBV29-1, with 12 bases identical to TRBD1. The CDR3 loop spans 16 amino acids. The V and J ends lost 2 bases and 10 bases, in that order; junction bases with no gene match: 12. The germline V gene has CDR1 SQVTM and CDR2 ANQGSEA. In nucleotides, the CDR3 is TGCAGCGTTGAACCATCGGGACAGGGGGCAGATAAGGAGCAGTTCTTC. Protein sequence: CSVEPSGQGADKEQFF.